The 25 T cell receptor beta chains reported below all come from one sample, sequenced in a study of cytomegalovirus exposure and HLA in healthy donors. Assay used: immunoSEQ multiplex PCR; TCRdb lists only in-frame clones, some missing. The sample has about 200,000 clones, more than 75% seen once. The sample comprised PBMCs. The receptors originated from a woman between 18 and 29 years old in good health and CMV-seropositive.

CDR3 in amino acids: CAWSLGWTDLNTEAFF. Written as DNA, the CDR3 is TGTGCCTGGAGTTTAGGGTGGACAGATTTGAACACTGAAGCTTTCTTT. The genes are TRBV30 and TRBJ1-1; weak D call: TRBD1 (6 bases). The CDR3 spans 16 residues. Trimming took off 2 bases at V and 0 bases at J, with 16 bases between the two ends. Germline V gives CDR1 GTSNPN, CDR2 SVGIG (reference sequence).

The V call is TRBV30, the J call TRBJ2-1; D perhaps matches TRBD1 (6 bases). This CDR3 has 17 amino acids. Trimming stripped 3 bases from V and 7 bases from J, with 25 bases between. Germline V gives CDR1 GTSNPN, CDR2 SVGIG (reference sequence). The CDR3 loop is CAWRTTNKPGQMNEQFF. For the CDR3, the DNA is TGTGCCTGGAGAACTACCAATAAACCGGGACAAATGAATGAGCAGTTCTTC.

V gene TRBV28 combines with J gene TRBJ2-7, with a possible D match to TRBD2 (6 bases). Germline CDR1 is MDHEN and CDR2 is SYDVKM. With 3 bases removed from V and 2 bases from J, the gap between germline ends came to 17 bases. The CDR3 is 16 amino acids. The DNA of the CDR3 is TGTGCCAGCAGTTTCCATTTGGCGGGACTCACCTACGAGCAGTACTTC. It codes for CASSFHLAGLTYEQYF.

This chain links TRBV5-1 with TRBJ1-4; 12 positions match TRBD1. The J segment lost 8 bases and the V segment lost 4 bases, leaving 6 bases of the junction unmatched. This CDR3 has 15 residues. The germline CDR1 and CDR2 sequences are SGHRS and YFSETQ. In nucleotides, the CDR3 is TGCGCCAGCAGCGCAGGGACAGGGGGCGGCGAAAAACTGTTTTTT. Its translation: CASSAGTGGGEKLFF. Supplemented by reference TRBV5-1 and TRBJ1-4, the full variable domain reads KAGVTQTPRYLIKTRGQQVTLSCSPISGHRSVSWYQQTPGQGLQFLFEYFSETQRNKGNFPGRFSGRQFSNSRSEMNVSTLELGDSALYLCASSAGTGGGEKLFFGSGTQLSVL.

This clone has just one count. The V and J genes are TRBV4-1 and TRBJ2-1; unclear D gene. CDR1 and CDR2 from the germline V gene are MGHRA and YSYEKL. V was shortened by 5 bases and J by 5 bases, with 19 bases between the two germline ends. The CDR3 is 16 amino acids. CDR3 coding DNA: TGCGCCAGCAGCTCCTTTTTGGGCATCCCCAACAATGAGCAGTTCTTC. Translating it yields CASSSFLGIPNNEQFF.

The chain employs TRBV7-9 and TRBJ2-2; 7 bases are shared with TRBD2. The CDR3 is 14 amino acids. Germline V gene data show CDR1 as SEHNR and CDR2 as FQNEAQ (reference sequence). Unmatched junction bases numbered 7, after V lost 5 bases and J lost 7 bases. In nucleotides, the CDR3 is TGTGCCAGCAGCATGCGGGCGGGAGACGGGGAGCTGTTTTTT. Translating gives CASSMRAGDGELFF.

This clone was detected only once. This chain uses TRBV15 with TRBJ1-4; D is perhaps TRBD1 (5 bases). Trimming removed 5 bases from V and 2 bases from J, with 9 bases in between. Germline V gene sequence: CDR1 LNHNV, CDR2 YYDKDF (reference sequence). The CDR3 has 14 amino acids. CDR3 protein: CATSAGPTNEKLFF. The CDR3 DNA reads as TGTGCCACCAGCGCAGGGCCCACTAATGAAAAACTGTTTTTT.

This clone was observed a single time. The chain has TRBV21-1 and TRBJ2-7; TRBD2 reflects the table's D call only, with no check against the DNA. TRBV21-1 is marked as a pseudogene. CDR3 length: 19 amino acids. CDR3 nucleotides: TGTGCCAGCAGCAAAGGGGGGACTAGCGGAGTTAGGGTGGCCTACGAGCAGTACTTC. Amino acid sequence: CASSKGGTSGVRVAYEQYF.

In its sample, this clone was seen a few times. This chain connects TRBV19 to TRBJ1-5; no firm D call. The length of the CDR3 is 13 residues. Germline assignment: CDR1 LNHDA and CDR2 SQIVND (reference sequence). The germline V and J ends were trimmed by 5 bases and 7 bases, with 12 bases remaining between them. The CDR3 nucleotides are TGTGCCAGTAGTTTTCAGGTAGAACAGCCCCAGCATTTT. Its protein is CASSFQVEQPQHF.

The chain joins TRBV7-9 to TRBJ2-1; 7 positions agree with TRBD2. CDR1 is SEHNR and CDR2 is FQNEAQ in the germline V gene (reference sequence). Trimming at V came to 8 bases and at J to 3 bases, leaving 16 bases not matched to a gene. The CDR3 sequence is 17 residues long. DNA of the CDR3: TGTGCCAGCCTGAGACTAGCCGCTATAAGATTCTACAATGAGCAGTTCTTC. It is translated as CASLRLAAIRFYNEQFF.

V usage is TRBV2 and J usage is TRBJ2-1, with TRBD2 as a possible D gene (6 bases). This CDR3 comprises 13 residues. Trimming took off 6 bases at V and 6 bases at J, with 12 bases between the two ends. Germline loops: CDR1 SNHLY, CDR2 FYNNEI. CDR3 DNA sequence: TGTGCCAGCAGGGCCGAGGGAGGCAATGAGCAGTTCTTC. It is translated as CASRAEGGNEQFF. Complete variable domain (other parts from reference TRBV2 and TRBJ2-1): EPEVTQTPSHQVTQMGQEVILRCVPISNHLYFYWYRQILGQKVEFLVSFYNNEISEKSEIFDDQFSVERPDGSNFTLKIRSTKLEDSAMYFCASRAEGGNEQFFGPGTRLTVL.

V gene TRBV11-3 combines with J gene TRBJ2-7, with 7 bases identical to TRBD2. V dropped 9 bases and J dropped 4; count of bases not matched to a gene: 12. Germline-derived CDR1 and CDR2 are SGHNT and YENEEA. This CDR3 is 14 amino acids long. The CDR3 nucleotides read TGTGCCAGTCCTCGACTAGCAGTACGTTACGAGCAGTACTTC. As protein: CASPRLAVRYEQYF.

V and J are TRBV27 and TRBJ2-2, with TRBD2 matching over 7 bases. Germline CDR1 and CDR2: MNHEY and SMNVEV (reference sequence). The CDR3 extends over 16 amino acids. V gave up 6 bases and J gave up 7 bases; unmatched junction bases: 14. CDR3 nucleotide sequence: TGTGCCAGCAGCAACCCCTTGCGGGAGTACAGCGGGGAGCTGTTTTTT. This sequence encodes CASSNPLREYSGELFF.

The chain links TRBV25-1 to TRBJ2-5, with 7 bases matching TRBD1. CDR1 is MGHDK and CDR2 is SYGVNS in the germline V gene. V lost 4 bases to trimming and J lost 4 bases; unmatched junction nucleotides: 12. The CDR3 contains 16 residues. CDR3 region: CASSGVRGPGGETQYF. The CDR3 region has the DNA TGTGCCAGCAGTGGGGTAAGGGGGCCAGGGGGAGAGACCCAGTACTTC.

The chain uses TRBV5-1 and TRBJ1-3; D remains unclear. Trimming pared 0 bases from V and 4 bases from J, leaving 11 bases between. CDR1 and CDR2 (germline): SGHRS, YFSETQ. There are 15 residues in the CDR3. CDR3 bases: TGCGCCAGCAGCTTGGAGACTAACTACGGAAACACCATATATTTT. Its protein product is CASSLETNYGNTIYF. Looking up the rest from reference TRBV5-1 and TRBJ1-3 gives the full variable domain: KAGVTQTPRYLIKTRGQQVTLSCSPISGHRSVSWYQQTPGQGLQFLFEYFSETQRNKGNFPGRFSGRQFSNSRSEMNVSTLELGDSALYLCASSLETNYGNTIYFGEGSWLTVV.

This chain joins TRBV5-1 and TRBJ2-7, with 7 bases aligning to TRBD1. The length of the CDR3 is 14 residues. From germline, CDR1 is SGHRS and CDR2 YFSETQ. The V and J ends lost 2 bases and 3 bases, in that order; junction bases with no gene match: 5. The CDR3 DNA follows: TGCGCCAGCAGCTTTGGACAGGTGGTCTACGAGCAGTACTTC. This gives the protein CASSFGQVVYEQYF.

The rearrangement joins TRBV7-2 to TRBJ1-1, with 9 bases that match TRBD1. Germline lookup yields CDR1 SGHTA and CDR2 FQGNSA. Losses at the gene ends were 5 bases for V and 3 bases for J; bases not matched to a gene: 13. This CDR3 is 17 amino acids long. In nucleotides, the CDR3 is TGTGCCAGCAGCATGAGGGACAGGGATAGGGTGGACACTGAAGCTTTCTTT. Residues: CASSMRDRDRVDTEAFF.

The chain combines TRBV28 with TRBJ2-2, with 11 bases identical to TRBD2. The CDR3 is made up of 16 amino acids. Germline CDR1 is MDHEN and CDR2 is SYDVKM. V dropped 2 bases and J dropped 4; count of bases not matched to a gene: 3. CDR3 sequence (DNA): TGTGCCAGCAGTTTAGGGACTAGCGGAACCACCGGGGAGCTGTTTTTT. It encodes CASSLGTSGTTGELFF.

The chain recombines TRBV9 with TRBJ2-3; 9 bases are shared with TRBD2. The CDR3 loop spans 17 amino acids. Trimming removed 0 bases from V and 1 base from J; junction bases left unmatched: 6. CDR1 and CDR2 from the germline V gene are SGDLS and YYNGEE. The CDR3, as DNA: TGTGCCAGCAGCGTAGCTAAGACTAGCGGACGCACAGATACGCAGTATTTT. Translation: CASSVAKTSGRTDTQYF.

This chain joins TRBV10-1 and TRBJ2-1, with D hard to call. Germline V gene data show CDR1 as WNHNN and CDR2 as SYGVQD (reference sequence). The CDR3 is 13 residues long. V was clipped by 3 bases and J by 2 bases, with 5 bases between them. The CDR3 here is CASSESTYNEQFF. The CDR3 DNA sequence: TGCGCCAGCAGTGAATCCACCTACAATGAGCAGTTCTTC.

This chain joins TRBV27 and TRBJ2-3, with TRBD2 matching 8 bases. V dropped 1 base and J dropped 1; count of bases not matched to a gene: 7. Germline CDR1 reads MNHEY; CDR2 reads SMNVEV (reference sequence). This CDR3 has 17 residues. CDR3 DNA sequence: TGTGCCAGCAGTTTATATCCAGCGGGAGAAGGCACAGATACGCAGTATTTT. Amino acid sequence: CASSLYPAGEGTDTQYF.

The genes are TRBV15 and TRBJ2-1; 13 nucleotides match TRBD2. Germline CDR1 reads LNHNV; CDR2 reads YYDKDF (reference sequence). Losses at the gene ends were 4 bases for V and 0 bases for J; bases not matched to a gene: 12. The CDR3 is 20 amino acids. The CDR3 reads CATSIYPLAGGGSSYNEQFF. In nucleotides, the CDR3 is TGTGCCACCAGCATTTACCCACTAGCGGGAGGGGGTAGCTCCTACAATGAGCAGTTCTTC.

V is TRBV5-4 and J is TRBJ2-1, with D possibly being TRBD2 (5 bases). The CDR3 is made up of 15 amino acids. Looked up from germline, CDR1 is SGHNT and CDR2 is YYREEE (reference sequence). V dropped 5 bases and J dropped 3 bases, with 15 bases sitting between them. The CDR3 reads CASSLPGSGYNEQFF. The CDR3 nucleotides read TGTGCCAGCAGTCTCCCGGGGAGCGGCTACAATGAGCAGTTCTTC.

The rearrangement links TRBV2 to TRBJ2-3; D gene uncertain. The CDR3 is 13 residues long. CDR1 is SNHLY and CDR2 is FYNNEI in the germline V gene. Trimming pared 7 bases from V and 2 bases from J, leaving 10 bases between. The CDR3 here is CASTGQTTDTQYF. The CDR3 region has the DNA TGTGCCAGCACGGGTCAGACCACAGATACGCAGTATTTT.

The V and J genes are TRBV4-2 and TRBJ2-7, with D possibly TRBD2 on 5 matching bases. This CDR3 spans 15 amino acids. Looked up from germline, CDR1 is LGHNA and CDR2 is YNFKEQ. Between the trimmed V and J ends, which lost 0 bases and 6 bases, there was a span of 15 bases. Written as DNA, the CDR3 is TGTGCCAGCAGCCAAGAACGCCTGGAGGCGAGCGAGCAGTACTTC. It specifies CASSQERLEASEQYF.